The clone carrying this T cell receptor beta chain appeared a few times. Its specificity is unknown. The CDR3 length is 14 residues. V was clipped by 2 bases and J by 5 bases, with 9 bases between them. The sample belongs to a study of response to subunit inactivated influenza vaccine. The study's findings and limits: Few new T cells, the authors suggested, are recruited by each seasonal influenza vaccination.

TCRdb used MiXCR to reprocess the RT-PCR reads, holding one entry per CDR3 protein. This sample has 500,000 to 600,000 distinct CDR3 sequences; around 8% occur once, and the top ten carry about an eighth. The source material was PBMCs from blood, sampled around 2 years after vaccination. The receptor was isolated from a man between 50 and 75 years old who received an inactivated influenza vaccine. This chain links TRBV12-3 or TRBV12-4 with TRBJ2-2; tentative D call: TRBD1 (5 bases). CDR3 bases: TGTGCCAGCAGTTTACAGGGCAGGACCGGGGAGCTGTTTTTT. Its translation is CASSLQGRTGELFF.